The clone carrying this T cell receptor (beta chain) showed up many times. Its antigen is not identified. The sample is drawn from a study of T cell repertoires in cytomegalovirus infection. The CDR3 has 17 residues. V was clipped by 7 bases and J by 3 bases, with 23 bases between them. Germline V gene lookup returns CDR1 MNHEY and CDR2 SMNVEV (reference sequence). TCRdb fed the reads into MiXCR, producing one record per CDR3 protein. The profile covers about 480,000 distinct CDR3 sequences, with around 35% appearing a single time and 17% taken by the ten largest. The V call is TRBV27, the J call TRBJ2-3; D is perhaps TRBD1 or TRBD2 (7 bases each). The material was cultured PBMCs, obtained from culture after CMV antigen stimulation. The source is a human donor in good health (CMV status not recorded). Some clones in this sample may be carry-over from other donors' samples. The DNA for the CDR3 is TGTGCCAGCAAAGCCAGGGGGGGGAGGGCCGAAACAGATACGCAGTATTTT. Translation: CASKARGGRAETDTQYF.